The text below deals with one TCR beta chain. Its antigen is currently unknown. The V segment lost 1 base and the J segment 6 bases; nucleotides outside the gene matches: 3. Per the germline V gene, CDR1 is MGHRA and CDR2 is YSYEKL. This CDR3 region has 15 residues. TCRdb keeps only in-frame clones here, not all; method: immunoSEQ multiplex PCR. The sample carries 150,000 to 200,000 clones, 87% recorded once. The data are from a study of T cell responses to AZD1222 COVID-19 vaccine. Study results and caveats: There were mostly white British donors and more females than males, and clonal diversity was possibly underestimated. Regions left unmutated in variants are reportedly the target of nearly half of spike-specific TCRs.

V is TRBV4-1 and J is TRBJ2-1, with 10 bases matching TRBD2. The source of this sequence is an adult in good health. The specimen comprised peripheral blood, sampled on day 0 of MenACWY control vaccination. The CDR3 region is CASSQASGRVNEQFF. The CDR3 DNA reads as TGCGCCAGCAGCCAAGCTAGCGGGAGAGTCAATGAGCAGTTCTTC.